The entry below gives a single T cell receptor beta chain sequence along with its context. V lost 5 bases and J 0 bases, leaving 8 bases between the germline ends. Germline values: CDR1 LNHDA, CDR2 SQIVND (reference sequence). CDR3 length: 14 residues. The data belong to a study of blood T cell repertoires in COVID-19. For the study at large: T cells, B-cell-depleted T cells, or PBMCs supplied cDNA or gDNA.

Under the authors' procedure: Quantification of nucleated cells was approximated via reference gene primer amplification. Method: immunoSEQ multiplex PCR; TCRdb's copy keeps in-frame clones and lacks some. That table supplies the V and J calls and clone size; D and trimming were determined from the DNA. The sample lists approximately 150,000 clones; about 86% were seen once. The rearrangement uses TRBV19 and TRBJ2-4; possible D gene TRBD2, 6 bases. The sequence came from a woman aged 55-75 years with acute or convalescent COVID-19. Sequenced: peripheral blood. The CDR3 DNA reads as TGTGCCAGTAGTGAGCGGGTAGCCAAAAACATTCAGTACTTC. Protein: CASSERVAKNIQYF.